This TCR beta chain emerged from a study of cytomegalovirus exposure and HLA in healthy donors. General study points: There were a few CMV-associated chains whose specificity for CMV antigens was confirmed in vitro. Later analysis suggested most CMV-associated TCR beta chains were HLA-restricted. Some segments of the V type, notably TRBV6-2 and TRBV6-3, were excluded as indistinguishable.

Worth noting for this clone: The antigen remains unidentified.

The V end lost 8 bases, the J end lost 3 bases, and 4 bases lay between the germline ends. The CDR3 totals 10 residues. In germline, CDR1 is SNHLY, CDR2 FYNNEI. It was with 60 Vbeta and 13 Jbeta primers that the PCR ran. Using immunoSEQ multiplex PCR, the repertoire was profiled, and TCRdb retains in-frame clones only, with some absent. The table includes 250,000 to 350,000 clones, 80% detected once. Source material: PBMCs. The chain employs TRBV2 and TRBJ1-2; D remains unclear. This TCR was sampled from a girl aged 2-10 years in good health and CMV-seronegative. CDR3: CASGHYGYTF. The CDR3 nucleotides read TGTGCCAGCGGGCACTATGGCTACACCTTC.